These T cell receptor beta chains were read from a single sample in a study of blood T cell repertoires in COVID-19. Profiling relied on immunoSEQ multiplex PCR, and the TCRdb table lists in-frame clones only, not all of them. The data contain about half a million clones, about nine tenths of them seen just once; the ten biggest clones take up roughly 8%. The sequenced sample was PBMCs or T cells enriched from blood (not recorded which). All receptors derive from a woman aged 55-69 years who had recovered from COVID-19. Both conserved end residues are part of each CDR3. Each record gives: D gene, V gene, clone size, J gene, CDR3 DNA, CDR3 protein. The D gene is left open where the match is weak. Size values are once, few and many counts, or a class for expanded clones, and some rows have none.

D: .; V: TRBV20-1; size: once; J: TRBJ2-1; DNA: TGCAGTGCTACCGGGAGCAATGAGCAGTTCTTC; CDR3: CSATGSNEQFF
D: TRBD1; V: TRBV6-4; size: .; J: TRBJ1-1; DNA: TGTGCCAGCAGGAAACAGGGGGCCAAAGACACTGAAGCTTTCTTT; CDR3: CASRKQGAKDTEAFF
D: TRBD1; V: TRBV6-5; size: .; J: TRBJ2-3; DNA: TGTGCCAGCATCGGTGGACAGGGCCCCCCAGATACGCAGTATTTT; CDR3: CASIGGQGPPDTQYF
D: .; V: TRBV5-4; size: .; J: TRBJ1-2; DNA: TGTGCCAGCAGCCCACGGACAGACCAATTCTATGGCTACACCTTC; CDR3: CASSPRTDQFYGYTF
D: .; V: TRBV3-1/TRBV3-2; size: .; J: TRBJ2-3; DNA: TGTGCCAGCAGCCCCCAATTGGGCACTTCAGGGGTAGATACGCAGTATTTT; CDR3: CASSPQLGTSGVDTQYF
D: TRBD1; V: TRBV9; size: .; J: TRBJ2-1; DNA: TGTGCCAGCAGCCGTTACAGGGGTCTGAGTAGGGGTGAGCAGTTCTTC; CDR3: CASSRYRGLSRGEQFF
D: TRBD1; V: TRBV5-5; size: .; J: TRBJ1-4; DNA: TGTGCCAGCAGCTTGGGGTCCCTAAACCCAGGGGGGCTAAGTGAAAAACTGTTTTTT; CDR3: CASSLGSLNPGGLSEKLFF
D: .; V: TRBV24-1; size: .; J: TRBJ2-3; DNA: TGTGCCACCAGTGATTTCCTCGGAGGGGGCGGCACAGATACGCAGTATTTT; CDR3: CATSDFLGGGGTDTQYF
D: TRBD2; V: TRBV27; size: .; J: TRBJ2-1; DNA: TGTGCCAGCATCCCTCGCCTAGCGGGGGGCTACTCCTACAATGAGCAGTTCTTC; CDR3: CASIPRLAGGYSYNEQFF
D: TRBD1; V: TRBV6-5; size: .; J: TRBJ1-2; DNA: TGTGCCAGCTGGGACAGGGGGCCTTACTATGGCTACACCTTC; CDR3: CASWDRGPYYGYTF
D: .; V: TRBV2; size: .; J: TRBJ1-1; DNA: TGTGCCAGCCGGGGGGGGACTGAAGCTTTCTTT; CDR3: CASRGGTEAFF
D: .; V: TRBV27; size: .; J: TRBJ2-1; DNA: TGTGCCAGCAGTAGAGGGAACCCCTACAATGAGCAGTTCTTC; CDR3: CASSRGNPYNEQFF
D: TRBD2; V: TRBV10-3; size: .; J: TRBJ2-3; DNA: TGTGCCATCAGCCCGGGACTAGGGGACGAGGATACGCAGTATTTT; CDR3: CAISPGLGDEDTQYF
D: TRBD2; V: TRBV5-1; size: .; J: TRBJ2-3; DNA: TGCGCCAGCAGCTTGGGGGAGGGGACAGATACGCAGTATTTT; CDR3: CASSLGEGTDTQYF
D: .; V: TRBV7-9; size: few; J: TRBJ1-1; DNA: TGTGCCAGCAGCCTCTCCTCCGGGGGAGGATTCGCTGAAGCTTTCTTT; CDR3: CASSLSSGGGFAEAFF
D: .; V: TRBV11-2; size: .; J: TRBJ2-2; DNA: TGTGCCAGCAGCTTAGATCCCAGGGGGGAGCTGTTTTTT; CDR3: CASSLDPRGELFF
D: .; V: TRBV29-1; size: .; J: TRBJ2-7; DNA: TGCAGCGTTGTTGGTGGGCAATCCTACGAGCAGTACTTC; CDR3: CSVVGGQSYEQYF
D: .; V: TRBV14; size: .; J: TRBJ1-4; DNA: TGTGCCAGCAGCCCAGGGGTGGGAAGAAAACTGTTTTTT; CDR3: CASSPGVGRKLFF